Listed below are T cell receptor beta chains from one sample, sequenced in a study of blood T cell repertoires in COVID-19. Libraries were prepared by immunoSEQ multiplex PCR; TCRdb keeps only in-frame clonotypes and omits some of them. The table shows about 60,000 clones, with more than 75% occurring only once. The material sequenced was peripheral blood. These receptors all come from a woman of 80 years or more with acute or convalescent COVID-19. Each CDR3 is given with its conserved first and last residue. Each record gives: clone size, J gene, V gene, D gene, CDR3 DNA, CDR3 protein. The D gene is left open where the match is weak. Clone sizes are given selectively: once, few, many, or a class where the clone is expanded.

once,TRBJ2-2,TRBV15,.,TGTGCCACCAGCAGAGACCCGCCGGGACACTCCATGGTACGCACCGGGGAGCTGTTTTTT,CATSRDPPGHSMVRTGELFF
.,TRBJ1-1,TRBV6-5,TRBD1,TGTGCCAGCAGAGATGGACAGGGTTCCCACGCTTTCTTT,CASRDGQGSHAFF
.,TRBJ2-3,TRBV27,TRBD2,TGTGCCAGCAGTATATTAGCGGGATCAAGCACAGATACGCAGTATTTT,CASSILAGSSTDTQYF
.,TRBJ2-1,TRBV19,.,TGTGCCAGTACCTTGAGCTCCTACAATGAGCAGTTCTTC,CASTLSSYNEQFF
.,TRBJ2-5,TRBV23-1,.,TGCGCCAGCAATGAGCAAGAGACCCAGTACTTC,CASNEQETQYF
few,TRBJ1-6,TRBV9,.,TGTGCCAGCAGCTCCACCGGGGGAAATAATTCACCCCTCCACTTT,CASSSTGGNNSPLHF
few,TRBJ2-7,TRBV19,.,TGTGCCAGGGTTCTAGCCGACGAGCAGTACTTC,CARVLADEQYF
.,TRBJ2-1,TRBV11-3,.,TGTGCCAGCAGTCCGGACTCCAATGAGCAGTTCTTC,CASSPDSNEQFF
.,TRBJ2-1,TRBV27,.,TGTGCCAGCAGTTCCTCGGTTGCGACTTCATACAATGAGCAGTTCTTC,CASSSSVATSYNEQFF
.,TRBJ1-2,TRBV6-1,.,TGTGCCAGCAGTGATCGCGGATACTATGGCTACACCTTC,CASSDRGYYGYTF
.,TRBJ2-2,TRBV6-4,TRBD2,TGTGCCAGCCGACTAGCGTCGAACACCGGGGAGCTGTTTTTT,CASRLASNTGELFF
.,TRBJ1-6,TRBV27,.,TGTGCCAGCAGTTTATCGAGTTACTCACCCCTCCACTTT,CASSLSSYSPLHF
.,TRBJ2-7,TRBV4-2,.,TGTGCCAGCAGCCAATTACCGGGAGCCTACGAGCAGTACTTC,CASSQLPGAYEQYF
.,TRBJ1-5,TRBV9,.,TGTGCCAGCAGCGTCCAGGTGGGCAGCCCTGGGAGCAATCAGCCCCAGCATTTT,CASSVQVGSPGSNQPQHF
.,TRBJ2-3,TRBV28,.,TGTGCCAGCACCCTACCTCTGACAGGGACTAGCACAGATACGCAGTATTTT,CASTLPLTGTSTDTQYF
few,TRBJ2-3,TRBV25-1,TRBD1,TGTGCCAGCAGTTCCCGCCGTGGACAGGAAACACCCTCAGATACGCAGTATTTT,CASSSRRGQETPSDTQYF
.,TRBJ1-4,TRBV18,TRBD1,TGTGCCAGCTCACCACCGGGACAGGGAGGGGAAAAACTGTTTTTT,CASSPPGQGGEKLFF
.,TRBJ2-7,TRBV7-9,TRBD2,TGTGCCAGCAGCTCAATTAGCGGGGTCCCTTACGAGCAGTACTTC,CASSSISGVPYEQYF
once,TRBJ2-7,TRBV19,.,TGTGCCAGTAGTCAACATCGGGACTCTTCCTACGAGCAGTACTTC,CASSQHRDSSYEQYF
.,TRBJ2-2,TRBV6-5,.,TGTGCCAGCAGGGGCAATGGCGGGGAGCTGTTTTTT,CASRGNGGELFF
.,TRBJ2-2,TRBV6-2/TRBV6-3,TRBD2,TGTGCCAGCAGCCCTATAGCGGGAGGGAACACCGGGGAGCTGTTTTTT,CASSPIAGGNTGELFF
few,TRBJ2-7,TRBV28,.,TGTGCCAGCAGTTTATGGTTTACAGGGCGCGCGGGGGTTTACGAGCAGTACTTC,CASSLWFTGRAGVYEQYF
.,TRBJ2-7,TRBV7-2,.,TGTGCCAGCAGCCACAACCGCGAGCAGTACTTC,CASSHNREQYF
.,TRBJ1-5,TRBV6-6,.,TGTGCCAGCAGTTACCAAAGGGGAAATAGCAATCAGCCCCAGCATTTT,CASSYQRGNSNQPQHF